This TCR beta chain was recovered during a study of Tregs in tolerant kidney transplant recipients (dated by TCRdb to 2018 to 2020). Describing the broader study: The study applied TCRbeta sequencing to find donor-specific regulatory T cells before combined kidney and bone marrow transplantation and then followed those same cells after transplant. TCRbeta repertoire sequencing was used in a few healthy controls to compare several ways of expanding Tregs specific for an allogeneic donor. General conclusions and limits of the study: The study was limited by small patient numbers, and the findings need validation in larger populations and under other immunosuppression protocols. The most biologically relevant and donor-specific TCRbeta repertoire appeared to be identified by expanding Tregs with activated donor B cells. Biological reproducibility was not directly assessed, although technical replication error appeared to be minimal.

For TCRbeta CDR3 sequencing, genomic DNA was extracted from sorted cells using the QIAGEN DNeasy Blood and Tissue Kit. High-throughput TCRbeta CDR3 sequencing, including PCR amplification with bias correction and internal controls, was performed commercially through immunoSEQ. Concerning the study's data processing: Unique productive TCRbeta sequences were defined by CDR3 nucleotide sequence where primers matched, otherwise by CDR3 amino acid sequence with Vbeta and Jbeta genes. To correct sorting error, sequences shared between sorted populations at a frequency ratio of 2:1 or less were removed; the rest were assigned to the higher population. Donor-reactive sequences were defined as at least 5-fold expanded in CFSE-low cells versus unstimulated cells, with frequency of at least 0.01% in CFSE-low cells. Jensen-Shannon divergence calculated on the top 100 TCRbeta sequences ranked by frequency was used to measure repertoire divergence. For samples with multiple sequencing runs, sorting error was corrected in each run separately before the runs were combined. This immuneACCESS table, as held by TCRdb, lists in-frame sequences with V and J called but not all clones. Of the missing ones, under half trace to an unresolved V gene in checked studies; the others have no known cause. V and J calls and clone size are given by that table; D and trimming were obtained from the DNA. Recorded for this sample are about 240,000 clones; about 86% of them occurred a single time. In total, the top ten clones hold about 0.58% of the sample.

Notes on this clone: No cognate antigen has been identified for it. Base qualities are not provided; no much larger clone lies one nucleotide away.

Its CDR3 holds 11 amino acids, cysteine through phenylalanine. The DNA shown is the 33-base CDR3, in frame from base 1. Taken from the germline V gene, the CDR1 and CDR2 loops are SQVTM and ANQGSEA. Thawed PBMCs were FACS-sorted into unstimulated Tregs (CD4+CD25+CD127-), CD4+ non-Tregs (CD4+CD25-), CD4 cells and CD8 cells. Blood from healthy controls was obtained either from healthy volunteers or as purchased buffy coats. Healthy control blood was processed to PBMCs by Ficoll density gradient and cryopreserved, and patient PBMCs were collected before and after transplant. The chain was built from TRBV29-1 and TRBJ2-5; no D gene is confidently identified. The clonotype comes from a human donor in good health. The specimen was CD4+ T cells from blood. The DNA sequence is as follows: TGCACGGCCGGGTCACAAGAGACCCAGTACTTC. The encoded protein is CTAGSQETQYF.